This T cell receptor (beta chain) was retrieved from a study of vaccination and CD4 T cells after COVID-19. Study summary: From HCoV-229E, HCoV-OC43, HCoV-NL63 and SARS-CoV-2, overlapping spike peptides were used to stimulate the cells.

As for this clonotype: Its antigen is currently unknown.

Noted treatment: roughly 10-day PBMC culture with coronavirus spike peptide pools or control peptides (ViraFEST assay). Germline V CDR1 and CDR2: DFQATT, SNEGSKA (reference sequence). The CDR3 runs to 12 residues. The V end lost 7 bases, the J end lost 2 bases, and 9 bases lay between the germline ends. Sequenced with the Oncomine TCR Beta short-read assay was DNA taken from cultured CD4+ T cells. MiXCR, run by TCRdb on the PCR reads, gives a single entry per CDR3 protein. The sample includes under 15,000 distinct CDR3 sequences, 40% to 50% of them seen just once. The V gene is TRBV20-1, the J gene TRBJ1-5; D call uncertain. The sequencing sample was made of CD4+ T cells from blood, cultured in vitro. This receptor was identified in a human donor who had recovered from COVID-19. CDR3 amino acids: CSVLSGNQPQHF. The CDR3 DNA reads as TGCAGTGTTTTATCGGGCAATCAGCCCCAGCATTTT.